The 25 T cell receptor beta chains below were found in one sample sequenced in a study of Ad26.COV2.S vaccination and SARS-CoV-2 variants. This table comes from immunoSEQ multiplex PCR, and its TCRdb copy is limited to in-frame clones, with some not included. The sample includes fewer than 300,000 clones, about 90% of them seen just once. The treatment here: roughly 19 received Ad26.COV2.S at low or high dose, single or two shots; 5 received placebo; per-sample allocation not given. All samples were drawn on day 63, counting from the first vaccine or placebo injection. The material sequenced was peripheral blood, taken in a trial of Ad26.COV2.S vaccine versus placebo. The origin of the receptors is a person between 18 and 59 years old who received the Ad26.COV2.S COVID-19 vaccine or a placebo.

J is TRBJ1-3 and V is TRBV19; 7 nucleotides match TRBD1. The ends lost 8 bases at V and 3 bases at J; junction bases unmatched: 4. In germline, CDR1 is LNHDA, CDR2 SQIVND (reference sequence). The CDR3 sequence is 13 residues long. As DNA, the CDR3 is TGTGCCAGTGGCCGGGACAGTGGAAACACCATATATTTT. Translated: CASGRDSGNTIYF.

This rearrangement joins TRBV7-2 to TRBJ1-1; possible D gene TRBD1, 6 bases. CDR1 is SGHTA, CDR2 FQGNSA, per germline. V lost 6 bases to trimming and J lost 2 bases, with 13 bases between them. This CDR3 spans 14 amino acids. CDR3 sequence (DNA): TGTGCCAGCAGTTTTACAGGGACAAACACTGAAGCTTTCTTT. Translating it yields CASSFTGTNTEAFF.

The chain is built from TRBV29-1 and TRBJ1-2; 7 bases map to TRBD1. The CDR3 is 13 residues long. J gave up 4 bases and V 6 bases, and 8 bases lay outside the gene matches. Germline values: CDR1 SQVTM, CDR2 ANQGSEA. The CDR3 reads CSVTEGQIYGYTF. Here the CDR3 DNA reads TGCAGCGTCACCGAGGGACAGATCTATGGCTACACCTTC. Complete variable domain (other parts from reference TRBV29-1 and TRBJ1-2): SAVISQKPSRDICQRGTSLTIQCQVDSQVTMMFWYRQQPGQSLTLIATANQGSEATYESGFVIDKFPISRPNLTFSTLTVSNMSPEDSSIYLCSVTEGQIYGYTFGSGTRLTVV.

The rearrangement uses TRBV6-5 and TRBJ2-7; the D is unclear. With 5 bases removed from V and 0 bases from J, the gap between germline ends came to 11 bases. Germline CDR1 reads MNHEY; CDR2 reads SVGAGI. CDR3 size: 14 residues. The CDR3 nucleotides are TGTGCCAGCAGTCCCCAGAGGAGCTCCTACGAGCAGTACTTC. Its protein product is CASSPQRSSYEQYF.

On this clone itself: At the DNA level, this CDR3 is encoded by other sequences in the same sample as well. V and J are TRBV12-3 or TRBV12-4 and TRBJ1-3; D unclear. CDR3 size: 12 residues. V shed 5 bases and J shed 4 bases, with 6 bases lying between them. CDR3 bases: TGTGCCAGCAGTGCCGGAGGAAACACCATATATTTT. It encodes CASSAGGNTIYF.

V gene TRBV7-2 combines with J gene TRBJ1-6, with D possibly being TRBD1 (5 bases). V shed 7 bases and J shed 10 bases, with 17 bases lying between them. Germline CDR1 reads SGHTA; CDR2 reads FQGNSA. This CDR3 has 14 amino acids. CDR3 sequence reads: CASNPAGVYSPLHF. The CDR3 DNA sequence: TGTGCCAGCAATCCCGCGGGGGTTTACTCACCCCTCCACTTT.

This clone is a singleton in its sample. The chain carries TRBV4-2 and TRBJ1-2; 8 nucleotides agree with TRBD1. Germline CDR1 reads LGHNA; CDR2 reads YNFKEQ. After removal of 0 bases from V and 3 bases from J, the junction contained 3 bases not matched to a gene. This CDR3 region has 15 residues. In DNA form, the CDR3 reads TGTGCCAGCAGCCAAGAAAACAGGGGGGACTATGGCTACACCTTC. It yields the protein CASSQENRGDYGYTF.

The rearrangement uses TRBV2 and TRBJ2-3; 9 positions match TRBD2. The CDR3 runs 15 residues. V gave up 10 bases and J gave up 6 bases; unmatched junction bases: 14. CDR1 and CDR2 (germline): SNHLY, FYNNEI. In DNA, the CDR3 is TGTGCCACCTCGGGGGCTAGCGGGGCCGGGGATACGCAGTATTTT. Amino acid sequence: CATSGASGAGDTQYF.

The CDR3: CASRGARSYEQYF. DNA of the CDR3: TGTGCCAGCAGGGGGGCTAGGAGCTACGAGCAGTACTTC. V and J are TRBV28 and TRBJ2-7; the D gene is possibly TRBD1 (6 bases). Germline values: CDR1 MDHEN, CDR2 SYDVKM. Trimming cost V 6 bases and J 3 bases, with 12 bases left between them. The CDR3 length is 13 residues. Full variable domain (outside the CDR3, taken from reference TRBV28 and TRBJ2-7): DVKVTQSSRYLVKRTGEKVFLECVQDMDHENMFWYRQDPGLGLRLIYFSYDVKMKEKGDIPEGYSVSREKKERFSLILESASTNQTSMYLCASRGARSYEQYFGPGTRLTVT.

The chain has TRBV3-1 (or the pseudogene TRBV3-2) and TRBJ2-3; 10 bases map to TRBD2. The CDR3 loop spans 17 amino acids. Looked up from germline, CDR1 is LGHDT and CDR2 is YNNKEL (reference sequence). V shed 5 bases, J shed 4 bases, and the junction held 12 bases outside the gene matches. The CDR3 loop is CASSSRPLAGVADTQYF. CDR3 bases: TGTGCCAGCAGCTCCCGGCCCCTAGCGGGGGTGGCAGATACGCAGTATTTT.

The V gene is TRBV5-1, the J gene TRBJ2-6; D remains unclear. The length of the CDR3 is 16 residues. Germline CDR1 SGHRS, CDR2 YFSETQ. V gave up 3 bases and J gave up 0 bases, with 10 bases separating them. CDR3 protein: CASSSGDPSGANVLTF. The CDR3 bases are TGCGCCAGCAGCTCCGGTGACCCCTCTGGGGCCAACGTCCTGACTTTC.

V is TRBV7-8 and J is TRBJ1-5; D unresolved. In germline, CDR1 is SGHVS, CDR2 FQNEAQ. CDR3 size: 14 residues. With 1 base removed from V and 3 bases from J, the gap between germline ends came to 7 bases. The CDR3 region has the DNA TGTGCCAGCAGCTTAGGAGGGTACAATCAGCCCCAGCATTTT. This translates into CASSLGGYNQPQHF. Together with reference TRBV7-8 and TRBJ1-5, the CDR3 gives the full variable domain: GAGVSQSPRYKVAKRGQDVALRCDPISGHVSLFWYQQALGQGPEFLTYFQNEAQLDKSGLPSDRFFAERPEGSVSTLKIQRTQQEDSAVYLCASSLGGYNQPQHFGDGTRLSIL.

V is TRBV2 and J is TRBJ1-6, with D uncertain. The V gene lost 6 bases and the J gene lost 10 bases, with 16 bases spanning the gap. This CDR3 is built from 14 residues. Looked up from germline, CDR1 is SNHLY and CDR2 is FYNNEI. CDR3 residues: CASSRASFESPLHF. The CDR3 region has the DNA TGTGCCAGCAGCCGGGCCTCTTTTGAATCACCCCTCCACTTT. Using reference TRBV2 and TRBJ1-6 for the parts outside the CDR3, the full variable domain is EPEVTQTPSHQVTQMGQEVILRCVPISNHLYFYWYRQILGQKVEFLVSFYNNEISEKSEIFDDQFSVERPDGSNFTLKIRSTKLEDSAMYFCASSRASFESPLHFGNGTRLTVT.

This clone was detected only once. The chain links TRBV3-1 (or the pseudogene TRBV3-2) to TRBJ2-7, with a weak D call TRBD1 (7 bases). The CDR3 loop spans 14 amino acids. Trimming stripped 1 base from V and 6 bases from J, with 13 bases between. Germline values: CDR1 LGHDT, CDR2 YNNKEL (reference sequence). The DNA for the CDR3 is TGTGCCAGCAGCCAAGTTGGGACAGCGGGCGAGCAGTACTTC. Protein sequence: CASSQVGTAGEQYF.

In this sample, this clone turned up once. The chain carries TRBV5-4 and TRBJ2-2, with 8 bases matching TRBD2. V dropped 3 bases and J dropped 6; count of bases not matched to a gene: 16. Germline V gene data show CDR1 as SGHNT and CDR2 as YYREEE (reference sequence). The CDR3 sequence is 18 residues long. In DNA form, the CDR3 reads TGTGCCAGCAGCTCAGCTTCCGGGTCGGGGGGGCTTGCCGGGGAGCTGTTTTTT. Translated: CASSSASGSGGLAGELFF.

The chain has TRBV5-4 and TRBJ2-7; tentatively, D is TRBD2 (5 bases). The CDR3 is 15 amino acids. Germline CDR1 is SGHNT and CDR2 is YYREEE (reference sequence). Between the trimmed V and J ends, which lost 4 bases and 4 bases, there was a span of 18 bases. Here the CDR3 reads CASSRGPSEEYEQYF. CDR3 DNA: TGTGCCAGCAGCCGAGGACCCTCGGAGGAATACGAGCAGTACTTC.

The chain combines TRBV5-5 with TRBJ1-2; weak D call: TRBD1 (5 bases). The CDR3 sequence is 13 residues long. Germline V gene sequence: CDR1 SGHKS, CDR2 YYEKEE (reference sequence). Between the trimmed V and J ends, which lost 5 bases and 8 bases, there was a span of 16 bases. Here the CDR3 DNA reads TGTGCCAGCAGTTCGACAGCCGCGGGGGGCTACACCTTC. It translates to CASSSTAAGGYTF.

The genes are TRBV2 and TRBJ1-5; D is unclear. The CDR3 is 14 amino acids. Trimming shortened V by 0 bases and J by 5 bases, and 8 bases separated the two germline ends. Looked up from germline, CDR1 is SNHLY and CDR2 is FYNNEI. Written as DNA, the CDR3 is TGTGCCAGCAGTGAAGCTACAGCGTATCAGCCCCAGCATTTT. Translated: CASSEATAYQPQHF.

With respect to this clone: Within the sample, other DNA sequences also encode this same CDR3. The chain combines TRBV6-2 or TRBV6-3 with TRBJ2-7; TRBD1 matches 9 bases. J lost 6 bases, V lost 0 bases, and 3 bases had no gene match. CDR3 length equals 14 residues. CDR1 is MNHEY, CDR2 SVGEGT, per germline. The CDR3 loop is CASSYSGQGREQYF. CDR3 bases: TGTGCCAGCAGTTACTCGGGACAGGGACGCGAGCAGTACTTC.

The rearrangement joins TRBV2 to TRBJ1-1; D gene unclear. This CDR3 contains 13 residues. Trimming took 3 bases from V and 5 from J, leaving 10 bases between them. Germline loops: CDR1 SNHLY, CDR2 FYNNEI. CDR3 protein: CASSDGGGTEAFF. For the CDR3, the DNA is TGTGCCAGCAGTGATGGAGGTGGTACTGAAGCTTTCTTT.

The chain combines TRBV30 with TRBJ2-1; D is ambiguous. The CDR3 contains 16 residues. The germline V gene encodes CDR1 GTSNPN and CDR2 SVGIG (reference sequence). V shed 4 bases and J shed 0 bases, with 16 bases lying between them. The CDR3 DNA follows: TGTGCCTGGACTCTGGTCCGTTCTAGCTCCTACAATGAGCAGTTCTTC. Translating it yields CAWTLVRSSSYNEQFF.

This clone was observed once. The rearrangement uses TRBV30 and TRBJ1-6; a possible D gene is TRBD1 (5 bases). The V and J ends lost 8 bases and 5 bases respectively, with 16 bases between them. The length of the CDR3 is 14 residues. Germline CDR1 and CDR2: GTSNPN and SVGIG (reference sequence). The CDR3 DNA sequence: TGTGCCCATGGGGGGTTGTGGAATAATTCACCCCTCCACTTT. As protein: CAHGGLWNNSPLHF.

J is TRBJ2-7 and V is TRBV6-5, with D perhaps matching TRBD1 (6 bases). CDR1 and CDR2 from the germline V gene are MNHEY and SVGAGI. V lost 9 bases, J lost 1 base, and 16 bases lay in between. The CDR3 has 14 residues. CDR3 amino acids: CASDSSQGSYEQYF. The DNA of the CDR3 is TGTGCCAGTGACTCTAGTCAGGGGTCCTACGAGCAGTACTTC.

This clone has just one count. This chain links TRBV30 with TRBJ2-1; TRBD2 aligns across 14 bases. From germline, CDR1 is GTSNPN and CDR2 SVGIG (reference sequence). The J segment lost 0 bases and the V segment lost 2 bases, leaving 6 bases of the junction unmatched. The CDR3 loop spans 18 amino acids. The CDR3 spells CAWSIRTSGRPSYNEQFF. CDR3 DNA: TGTGCCTGGAGTATCCGGACTAGCGGGAGGCCCTCCTACAATGAGCAGTTCTTC. Filled out from reference TRBV30 and TRBJ2-1, the complete variable domain reads SQTIHQWPATLVQPVGSPLSLECTVEGTSNPNLYWYRQAAGRGLQLLFYSVGIGQISSEVPQNLSASRPQDRQFILSSKKLLLSDSGFYLCAWSIRTSGRPSYNEQFFGPGTRLTVL.

V and J are TRBV2 and TRBJ2-7, with D maybe TRBD2 (6 bases). Trimming removed 3 bases at V and 2 bases at J, with 11 bases between. The CDR3 covers 14 residues. Germline V lookup: CDR1 SNHLY, CDR2 FYNNEI. The CDR3 DNA sequence: TGTGCCAGCAGTGAGGGACTGCGGGCCTACGAGCAGTACTTC. Protein: CASSEGLRAYEQYF.